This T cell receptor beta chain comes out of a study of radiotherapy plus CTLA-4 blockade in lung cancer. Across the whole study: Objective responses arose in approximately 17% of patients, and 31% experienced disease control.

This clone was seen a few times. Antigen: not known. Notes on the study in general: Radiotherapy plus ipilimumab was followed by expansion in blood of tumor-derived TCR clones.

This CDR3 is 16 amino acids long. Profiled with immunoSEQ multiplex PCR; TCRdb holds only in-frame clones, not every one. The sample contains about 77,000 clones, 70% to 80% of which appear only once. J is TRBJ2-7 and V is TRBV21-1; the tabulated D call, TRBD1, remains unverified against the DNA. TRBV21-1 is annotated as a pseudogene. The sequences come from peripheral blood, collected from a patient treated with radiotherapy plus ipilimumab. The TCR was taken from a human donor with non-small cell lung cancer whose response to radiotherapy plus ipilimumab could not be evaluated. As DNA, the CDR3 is TGTGCCAGCAGCAAATCGTCCAGGGGTAGCTCCTACGAGCAGTACTTC. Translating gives CASSKSSRGSSYEQYF.